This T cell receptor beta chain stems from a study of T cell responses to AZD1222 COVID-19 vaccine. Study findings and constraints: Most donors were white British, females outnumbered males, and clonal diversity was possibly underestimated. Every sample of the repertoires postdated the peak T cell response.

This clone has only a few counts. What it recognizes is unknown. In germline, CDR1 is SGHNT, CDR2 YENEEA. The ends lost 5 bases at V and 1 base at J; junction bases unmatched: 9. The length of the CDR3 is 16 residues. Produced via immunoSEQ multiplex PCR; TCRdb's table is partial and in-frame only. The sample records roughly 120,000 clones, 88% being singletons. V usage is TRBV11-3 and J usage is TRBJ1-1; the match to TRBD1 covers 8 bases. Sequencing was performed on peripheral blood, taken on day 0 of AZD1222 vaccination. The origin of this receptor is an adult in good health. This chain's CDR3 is CASSPTWDRSNTEAFF. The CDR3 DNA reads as TGTGCCAGCAGCCCAACCTGGGACAGGTCGAACACTGAAGCTTTCTTT.